The subject of this entry is one TCR beta chain. Its matching antigen is unknown. These data are taken from a study of Ad26.COV2.S vaccination and SARS-CoV-2 variants. Overall study findings and caveats: Non-spike TCR breadth was similar in vaccine and placebo recipients.

Germline V gives CDR1 LNHDA, CDR2 SQIVND (reference sequence). This CDR3 is 18 amino acids long. The J segment lost 0 bases and the V segment lost 7 bases, leaving 14 bases of the junction unmatched. Profiled with immunoSEQ multiplex PCR; TCRdb holds only in-frame clones, not every one. Of 120,000 to 150,000 clones listed, around 86% are singletons. Specimen: peripheral blood, collected after recovery from COVID-19. This receptor was obtained from a human donor who had recovered from COVID-19. This chain uses TRBV19 with TRBJ1-1; 10 nucleotides agree with TRBD1. CDR3 in amino acids: CASTATGGFPYMNTEAFF. The CDR3 DNA reads as TGTGCCAGTACCGCGACAGGGGGCTTTCCCTACATGAACACTGAAGCTTTCTTT.